This T cell receptor (beta chain) originates from a study of blood T cell repertoires in COVID-19. Germline V gene sequence: CDR1 ENHRY, CDR2 SYGVKD. Deletions cut 10 bases from V and 0 bases from J, with 22 bases between. This CDR3 region has 16 residues. Sequencing was performed with immunoSEQ multiplex PCR; in TCRdb, only in-frame clones are kept and a portion is missing. Found here are approximately 36,000 clones, 70% to 90% of them singletons; the top ten hold approximately 2%. This TCR was recovered from a human donor in a cohort sampled during active COVID-19. The sequencing input was peripheral blood. The chain is built from TRBV10-3 and TRBJ2-7, with D maybe TRBD2 (6 bases). This chain's CDR3 is CATQGTAGQSSYEQYF. The CDR3 nucleotides are TGTGCCACCCAAGGCACGGCGGGGCAAAGCTCCTACGAGCAGTACTTC.